Listed below are T cell receptor beta chains from one sample, sequenced in a study of blood T cell repertoires in COVID-19. The data were produced by immunoSEQ multiplex PCR, yet TCRdb's version contains in-frame clones alone and is incomplete. The table has 200,000 or so clones, approximately 83% seen once; the top ten hold 7.5%. Sequencing was performed on PBMCs or T cells enriched from blood (not recorded which). The receptors originated from a man aged 35 to 55 who had recovered from COVID-19. Each CDR3 is given without its conserved first and last residue.

length	V	J	CDR3
10	TRBV25-1	TRBJ2-7	ASSATGNEQY
14	TRBV3-1/TRBV3-2	TRBJ1-3	ASSPLGQGPGNTIY
11	TRBV6-5	TRBJ1-1	ASSDRGDTEAF
15	TRBV5-5	TRBJ1-3	ASSRAGATSNVNTIY
13	TRBV19	TRBJ2-5	ASSNWRGGQETQY
11	TRBV5-1	TRBJ2-1	ASSLVLYNEQF
19	TRBV19	TRBJ1-5	ASSIDPRRDRVRYSNQPQH
12	TRBV2	TRBJ1-2	ASSFSGGAHGYT
17	TRBV10-1	TRBJ2-5	ASSEARARNLLGGRTQY
10	TRBV7-9	TRBJ2-1	ASSSPILEQF
14	TRBV7-9	TRBJ2-7	ASSLGWDSSYYEQY
13	TRBV28	TRBJ1-1	ASSPPTGGTTEAF
14	TRBV5-1	TRBJ1-2	ASTRGFGQTNYGYT
13	TRBV19	TRBJ1-2	ASSILGQGNYGYT
16	TRBV18	TRBJ2-2	ASSPIEGGYSNTGELF
14	TRBV6-4	TRBJ2-1	ASSDQPTPGGNEQF